This note documents a single T cell receptor beta chain sequence. In the same sample, other DNA sequences code for this CDR3. V was trimmed by 2 bases and J by 0 bases, leaving 6 bases between them. The CDR3 is made up of 14 amino acids. CDR1 and CDR2 from the germline V gene are SGDLS and YYNGEE. This sample was taken from a study of T cell responses to AZD1222 COVID-19 vaccine. Study information: Pooled samples include second doses given at about 4 or 12 weeks.

TCRdb keeps only in-frame clones here, not all; method: immunoSEQ multiplex PCR. The data show roughly 130,000 clones, more than 85% seen once. This clonotype was obtained from an adult in good health. Material: peripheral blood, obtained on day 0 of AZD1222 vaccination. This chain uses TRBV9 with TRBJ1-3; D unclear. Here the CDR3 DNA reads TGTGCCAGCAGCGTTACGGACTCTGGAAACACCATATATTTT. It specifies CASSVTDSGNTIYF.